What follows is one T cell receptor beta chain and its context. Per germline, CDR1 MNHEY and CDR2 SVGAGI. V lost 7 bases and J lost 0; bases outside the gene matches: 7. The CDR3 runs 15 residues. The data originate from a study of blood T cell repertoires in COVID-19. Study context: Samples representing acute and convalescent COVID-19 were sourced from the United States, Italy and Spain. T cells, B-cell-depleted T cells, or PBMCs provided the cDNA or gDNA that served as material.

This table comes from immunoSEQ multiplex PCR, and its TCRdb copy is limited to in-frame clones, with some not included. The sample consists of about 120,000 clones, less than 90% of them appearing once. This receptor was taken from an elderly woman with acute or convalescent COVID-19. V gene TRBV6-5 combines with J gene TRBJ1-1; 8 nucleotides agree with TRBD1. The source material was peripheral blood. CDR3 amino acids: CASNLQGGVNTEAFF. The CDR3 bases are TGTGCCAGCAATTTACAGGGGGGAGTGAACACTGAAGCTTTCTTT.